A single sample gave rise to the 4 T cell receptor beta chains below, sequenced in a study of blood T cell repertoires in COVID-19 (dated by TCRdb to about 2020). Receptors were amplified or captured by the immunoSEQ multiplex PCR assay. Imported from immuneACCESS, the table was reduced by TCRdb to in-frame sequences with V and J called. These copies leave out some clones; in studies compared against another copy, an unresolved V gene accounts for under half, and the cause of the remainder is not known. The sample table lists some 350,000 clones, around 90% of them with a count of one. Jointly, the top ten make up about 3% of the sample. The source material was peripheral blood. All receptors derive from a human donor in a cohort sampled during active COVID-19.

The chain uses TRBV12-1 and TRBJ1-1. TRBV12-1 is reported as a pseudogene. The CDR3 runs to 12 residues. CDR3 sequence (DNA): TGTGCCAGCAGCGGGGGGGACGCTGAAGCTTTCTTT. Translating it yields CASSGGDAEAFF.

This clone was seen a single time. The chain has TRBV5-4 and TRBJ2-1; 9 positions match TRBD2. The V gene end was trimmed by 2 bases and the J gene end by 0 bases; junction bases not matched to a gene: 6. CDR1 is SGHNT and CDR2 is YYREEE in the germline V gene (reference sequence). This CDR3 is built from 17 residues. The CDR3 coding sequence is TGTGCCAGCAGCTTAGGAGCGGGGGGAAGCTCCTACAATGAGCAGTTCTTC. Protein: CASSLGAGGSSYNEQFF.

This rearrangement joins TRBV7-2 to TRBJ1-2; 11 bases agree with TRBD1. J lost 7 bases, V lost 0 bases, and 4 bases had no gene match. Per the germline V gene, CDR1 is SGHTA and CDR2 is FQGNSA. The CDR3 contains 15 residues. The CDR3 is CASSLAPDRGLGYTF. The CDR3 DNA is TGTGCCAGCAGCTTAGCCCCGGACAGGGGGCTTGGCTACACCTTC.

This clone came up once. V gene TRBV5-1 combines with J gene TRBJ2-1; D call uncertain. The V end lost 4 bases, the J end lost 7 bases, and 18 bases lay between the germline ends. The CDR3 runs to 15 residues. Germline values: CDR1 SGHRS, CDR2 YFSETQ. The CDR3 spells CASSLDPREENEQFF. The CDR3 DNA reads as TGCGCCAGCAGCCTAGACCCCCGAGAAGAAAATGAGCAGTTCTTC. Full variable domain (remainder filled in from reference TRBV5-1 and TRBJ2-1): KAGVTQTPRYLIKTRGQQVTLSCSPISGHRSVSWYQQTPGQGLQFLFEYFSETQRNKGNFPGRFSGRQFSNSRSEMNVSTLELGDSALYLCASSLDPREENEQFFGPGTRLTVL.